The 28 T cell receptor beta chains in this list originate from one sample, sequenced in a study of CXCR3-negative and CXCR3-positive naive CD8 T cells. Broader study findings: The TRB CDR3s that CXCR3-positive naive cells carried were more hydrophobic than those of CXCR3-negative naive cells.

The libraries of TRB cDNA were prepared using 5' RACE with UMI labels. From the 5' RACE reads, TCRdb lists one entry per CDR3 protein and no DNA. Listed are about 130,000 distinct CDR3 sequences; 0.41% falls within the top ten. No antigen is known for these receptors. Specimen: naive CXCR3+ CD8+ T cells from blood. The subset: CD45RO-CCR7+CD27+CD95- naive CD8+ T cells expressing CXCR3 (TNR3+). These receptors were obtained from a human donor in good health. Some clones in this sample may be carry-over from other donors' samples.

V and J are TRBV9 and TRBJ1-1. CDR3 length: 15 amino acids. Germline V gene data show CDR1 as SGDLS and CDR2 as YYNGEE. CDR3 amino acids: CASSVNDGQNTEAFF.

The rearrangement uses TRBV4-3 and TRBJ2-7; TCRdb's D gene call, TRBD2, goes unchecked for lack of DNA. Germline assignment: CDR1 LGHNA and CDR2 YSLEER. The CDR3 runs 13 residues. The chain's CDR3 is CASSQRQGDEQYF.

The CDR3 region is CSVAQTGLGQFF. The V gene is TRBV29-1, the J gene TRBJ2-1; TCRdb lists TRBD1, though no DNA is available to test this call. CDR3 length: 12 residues. The V gene's germline CDR1 is SQVTM and CDR2 ANQGSEA.

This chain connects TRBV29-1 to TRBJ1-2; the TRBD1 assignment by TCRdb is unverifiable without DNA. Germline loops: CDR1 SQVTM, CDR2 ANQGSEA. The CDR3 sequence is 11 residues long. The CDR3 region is CSVGDSSGYTF.

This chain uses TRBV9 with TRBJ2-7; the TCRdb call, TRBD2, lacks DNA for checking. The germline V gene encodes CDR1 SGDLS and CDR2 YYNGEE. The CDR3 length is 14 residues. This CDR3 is CASSASGLTYEQYF.

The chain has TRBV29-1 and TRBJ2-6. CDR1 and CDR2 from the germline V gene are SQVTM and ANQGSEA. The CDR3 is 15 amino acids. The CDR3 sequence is CSVAWLAAGANVLTF.

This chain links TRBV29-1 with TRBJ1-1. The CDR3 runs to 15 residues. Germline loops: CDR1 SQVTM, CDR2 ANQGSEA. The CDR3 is CSVPLAGPSNTEAFF.

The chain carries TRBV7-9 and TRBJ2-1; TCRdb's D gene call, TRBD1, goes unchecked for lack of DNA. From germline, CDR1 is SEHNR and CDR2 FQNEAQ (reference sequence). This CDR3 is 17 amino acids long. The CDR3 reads CASSLGPGGLLNNEQFF.

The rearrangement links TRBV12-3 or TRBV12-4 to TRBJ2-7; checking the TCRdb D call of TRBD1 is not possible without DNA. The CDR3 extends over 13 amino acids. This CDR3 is CASSVARIGEQYF.

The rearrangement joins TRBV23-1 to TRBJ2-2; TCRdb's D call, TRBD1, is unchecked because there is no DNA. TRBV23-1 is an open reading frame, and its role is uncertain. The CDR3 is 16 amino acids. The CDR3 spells CASSQSCPGNTGELFF.

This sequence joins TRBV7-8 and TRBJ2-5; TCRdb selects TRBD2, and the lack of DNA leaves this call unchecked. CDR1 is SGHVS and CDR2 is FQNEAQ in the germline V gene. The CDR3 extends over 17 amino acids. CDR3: CASSPGIGGGVQETQYF.

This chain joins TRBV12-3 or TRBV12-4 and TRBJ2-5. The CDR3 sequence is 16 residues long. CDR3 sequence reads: CASSLSPAEIQETQYF.

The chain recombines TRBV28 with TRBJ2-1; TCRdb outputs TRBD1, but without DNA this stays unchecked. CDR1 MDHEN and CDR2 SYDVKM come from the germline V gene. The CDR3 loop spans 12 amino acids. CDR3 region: CASSFRGPEQFF. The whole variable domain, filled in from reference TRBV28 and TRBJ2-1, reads DVKVTQSSRYLVKRTGEKVFLECVQDMDHENMFWYRQDPGLGLRLIYFSYDVKMKEKGDIPEGYSVSREKKERFSLILESASTNQTSMYLCASSFRGPEQFFGPGTRLTVL.

Here the CDR3 reads CASSQGIPGELFF. The chain uses TRBV4-1 and TRBJ2-2. Germline V gene sequence: CDR1 MGHRA, CDR2 YSYEKL. The CDR3 has 13 amino acids.

CDR3 loop: CASRGPNTGELFF. The V and J genes are TRBV4-1 and TRBJ2-2; the TRBD1 assignment by TCRdb is unverifiable without DNA. The CDR3 has 13 amino acids. CDR1 is MGHRA, CDR2 YSYEKL, per germline.

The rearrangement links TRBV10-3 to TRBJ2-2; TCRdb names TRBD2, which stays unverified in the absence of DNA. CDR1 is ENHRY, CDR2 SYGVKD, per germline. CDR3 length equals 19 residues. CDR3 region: CAISESSTTSTANTGELFF.

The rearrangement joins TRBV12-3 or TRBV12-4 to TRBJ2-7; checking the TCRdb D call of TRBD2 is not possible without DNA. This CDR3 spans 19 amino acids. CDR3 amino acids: CASSKHWGVDLGGINEQYF.

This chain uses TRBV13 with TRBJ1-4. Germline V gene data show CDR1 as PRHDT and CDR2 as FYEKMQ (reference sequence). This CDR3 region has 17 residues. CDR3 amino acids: CASSLVAGVATNEKLFF.

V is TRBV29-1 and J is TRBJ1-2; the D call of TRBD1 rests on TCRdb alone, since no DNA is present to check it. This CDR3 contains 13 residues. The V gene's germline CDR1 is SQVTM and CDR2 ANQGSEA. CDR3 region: CSVSGEANYGYTF.

CDR3 protein: CATSRDLFRGEYEQYF. The rearrangement joins TRBV15 to TRBJ2-7; no DNA is available, so the TRBD1 call from TCRdb remains unchecked. The CDR3 loop spans 16 amino acids. Germline V lookup: CDR1 LNHNV, CDR2 YYDKDF (reference sequence).

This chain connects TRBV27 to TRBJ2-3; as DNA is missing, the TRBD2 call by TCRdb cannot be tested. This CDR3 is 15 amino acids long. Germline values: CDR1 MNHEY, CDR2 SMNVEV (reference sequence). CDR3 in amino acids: CASSRLADSTDTQYF.

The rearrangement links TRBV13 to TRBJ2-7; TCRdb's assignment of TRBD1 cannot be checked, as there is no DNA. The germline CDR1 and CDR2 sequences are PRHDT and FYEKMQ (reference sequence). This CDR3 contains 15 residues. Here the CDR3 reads CASSPAGTGFYEQYF.

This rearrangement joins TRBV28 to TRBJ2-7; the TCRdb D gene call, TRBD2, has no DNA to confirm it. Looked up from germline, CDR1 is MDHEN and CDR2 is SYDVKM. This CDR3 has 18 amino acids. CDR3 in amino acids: CASSLWAVGLAAPYEQYF.

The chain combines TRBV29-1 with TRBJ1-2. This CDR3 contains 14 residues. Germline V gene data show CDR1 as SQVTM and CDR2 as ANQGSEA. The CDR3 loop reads CSVEGQQTNYGYTF.

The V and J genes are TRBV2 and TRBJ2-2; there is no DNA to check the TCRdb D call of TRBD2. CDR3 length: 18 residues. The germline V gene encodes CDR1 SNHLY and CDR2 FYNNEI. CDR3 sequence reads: CASSDLTSGGRNTGELFF. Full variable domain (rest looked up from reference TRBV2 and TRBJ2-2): EPEVTQTPSHQVTQMGQEVILRCVPISNHLYFYWYRQILGQKVEFLVSFYNNEISEKSEIFDDQFSVERPDGSNFTLKIRSTKLEDSAMYFCASSDLTSGGRNTGELFFGEGSRLTVL.

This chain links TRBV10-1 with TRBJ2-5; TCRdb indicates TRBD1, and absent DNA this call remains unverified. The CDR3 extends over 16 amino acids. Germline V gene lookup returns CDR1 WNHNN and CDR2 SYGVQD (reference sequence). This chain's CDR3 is CASSDLRDATWETQYF.

CDR3 sequence: CASSLSRQGPTYEQYF. The chain employs TRBV28 and TRBJ2-7; TCRdb proposes TRBD2, but this gene call is untestable without DNA. The CDR3 is made up of 16 amino acids. CDR1 and CDR2 (germline): MDHEN, SYDVKM. Looking up the rest from reference TRBV28 and TRBJ2-7 gives the full variable domain: DVKVTQSSRYLVKRTGEKVFLECVQDMDHENMFWYRQDPGLGLRLIYFSYDVKMKEKGDIPEGYSVSREKKERFSLILESASTNQTSMYLCASSLSRQGPTYEQYFGPGTRLTVT.

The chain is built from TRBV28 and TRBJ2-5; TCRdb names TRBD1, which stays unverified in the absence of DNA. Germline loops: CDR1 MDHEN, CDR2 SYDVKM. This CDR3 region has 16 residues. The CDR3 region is CASSLLGQGHQETQYF.